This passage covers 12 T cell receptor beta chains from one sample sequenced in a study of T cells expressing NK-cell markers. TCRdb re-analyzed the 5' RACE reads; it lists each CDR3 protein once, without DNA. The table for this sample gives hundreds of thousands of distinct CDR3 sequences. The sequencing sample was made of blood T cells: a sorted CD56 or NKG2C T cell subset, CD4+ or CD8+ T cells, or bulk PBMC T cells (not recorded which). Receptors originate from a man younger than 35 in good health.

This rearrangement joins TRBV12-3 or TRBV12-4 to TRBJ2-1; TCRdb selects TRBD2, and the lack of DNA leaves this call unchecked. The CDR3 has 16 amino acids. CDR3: CASSRGLAGGNDEQFF.

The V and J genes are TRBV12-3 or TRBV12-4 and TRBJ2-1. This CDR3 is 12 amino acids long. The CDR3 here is CASSLPTAEQFF.

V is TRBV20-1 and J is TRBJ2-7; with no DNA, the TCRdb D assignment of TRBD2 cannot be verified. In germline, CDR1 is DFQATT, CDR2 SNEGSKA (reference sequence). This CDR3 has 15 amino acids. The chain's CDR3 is CSPKGLAGSTYEQYF.

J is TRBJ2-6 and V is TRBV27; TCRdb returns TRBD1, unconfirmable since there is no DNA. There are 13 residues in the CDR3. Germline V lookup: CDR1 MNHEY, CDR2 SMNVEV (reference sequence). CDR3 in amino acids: CATRQAGANVLTF. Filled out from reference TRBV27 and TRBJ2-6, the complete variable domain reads EAQVTQNPRYLITVTGKKLTVTCSQNMNHEYMSWYRQDPGLGLRQIYYSMNVEVTDKGDVPEGYKVSRKEKRNFPLILESPSPNQTSLYFCATRQAGANVLTFGAGSRLTVL.

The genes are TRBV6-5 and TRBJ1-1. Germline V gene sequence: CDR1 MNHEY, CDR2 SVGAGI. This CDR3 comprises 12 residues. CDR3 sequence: CATTGSNTEAFF.

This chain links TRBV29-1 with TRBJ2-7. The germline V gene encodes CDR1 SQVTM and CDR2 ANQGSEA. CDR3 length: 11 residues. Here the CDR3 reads CSVEDGWEQYF.

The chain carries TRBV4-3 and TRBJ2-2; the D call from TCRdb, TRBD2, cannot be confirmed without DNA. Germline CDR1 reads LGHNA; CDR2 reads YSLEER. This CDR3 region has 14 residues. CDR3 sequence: CASSQATSTGELFF.

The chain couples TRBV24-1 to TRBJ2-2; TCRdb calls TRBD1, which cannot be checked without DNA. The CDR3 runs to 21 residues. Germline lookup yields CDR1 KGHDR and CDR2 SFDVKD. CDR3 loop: CATSDSLQKRGAIVNTGELFF.

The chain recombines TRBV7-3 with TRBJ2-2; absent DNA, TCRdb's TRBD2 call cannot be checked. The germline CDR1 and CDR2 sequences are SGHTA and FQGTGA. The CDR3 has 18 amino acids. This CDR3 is CASSLPLGAGGHTGELFF.

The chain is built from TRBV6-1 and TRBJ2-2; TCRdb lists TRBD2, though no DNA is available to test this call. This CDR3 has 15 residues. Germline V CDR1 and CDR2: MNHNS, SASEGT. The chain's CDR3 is CASSDLALNTGELFF.

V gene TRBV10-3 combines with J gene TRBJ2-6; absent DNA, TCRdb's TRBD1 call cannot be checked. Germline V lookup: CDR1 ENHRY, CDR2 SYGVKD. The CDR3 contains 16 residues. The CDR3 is CAISRTAISGANVLTF.

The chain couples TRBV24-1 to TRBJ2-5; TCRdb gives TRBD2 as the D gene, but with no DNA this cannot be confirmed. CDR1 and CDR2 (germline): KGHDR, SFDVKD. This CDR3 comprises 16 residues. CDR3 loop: CATSDPRAGGQETQYF.